This is a list of T cell receptor beta chains from one sample in a study of blood T cell repertoires in COVID-19. Libraries were prepared by immunoSEQ multiplex PCR; TCRdb keeps only in-frame clonotypes and omits some of them. This sample carries under 250,000 clones, roughly 84% of them seen once, and the ten largest clones take 3.6%. Sequencing input: peripheral blood. Receptors originate from a woman at least 80 years old with acute or convalescent COVID-19. Both conserved end residues are part of each CDR3. Fields, in order: D gene, V gene, J gene, clone size, CDR3 DNA, CDR3 protein. The D gene is left open where the match is weak. Size is stated for part of the rows, as once, few or many counts, or as a class when the clone is expanded.

>TRBD1|TRBV27|TRBJ1-5|few
TGTGCCAGCAGTCCAGGGACAGGGTGGAACAATCAGCCCCAGCATTTT
CASSPGTGWNNQPQHF
>-|TRBV25-1|TRBJ1-1|-
TGTGCCAGCAGTCCCTGGGGGGGGTTGACTGAAGCTTTCTTT
CASSPWGGLTEAFF
>-|TRBV7-3|TRBJ2-1|-
TGTGCCAGCAGCTTAACGGCACAGAACAATGAGCAGTTCTTC
CASSLTAQNNEQFF
>-|TRBV5-6|TRBJ2-7|-
TGTGCCAGCAGCCCAGGCGGTTCAGGGACCTACGAGCAGTACTTC
CASSPGGSGTYEQYF
>TRBD2|TRBV7-6|TRBJ2-1|-
TGTGCCAGCAGCCCCCTTCTAGCGGGGGGGGGTAATGAGCAGTTCTTC
CASSPLLAGGGNEQFF
>TRBD1|TRBV5-1|TRBJ1-5|-
TGCGCCAGCAGCTTTTCAGGGGGGAGTCAGCCCCAGCATTTT
CASSFSGGSQPQHF
>TRBD1|TRBV3-1/TRBV3-2|TRBJ1-4|once
TGTGCCAGCAGCCAAGAAATTTGGGACAGGGGAGGCAAACTGTTTTTT
CASSQEIWDRGGKLFF
>TRBD1|TRBV10-3|TRBJ1-1|-
TGTGCCATCAGGTTGACAGGGGAGAACACTGAAGCTTTCTTT
CAIRLTGENTEAFF
>TRBD1|TRBV7-9|TRBJ1-6|once
TGTGCCAGCAGCTTAGGGACAGGAGCCTATAATTCACCCCTCCACTTT
CASSLGTGAYNSPLHF
>-|TRBV10-3|TRBJ1-1|-
TGTGCCCTTAGGAGCGGTATGAACACTGAAGCTTTCTTT
CALRSGMNTEAFF
>-|TRBV4-3|TRBJ1-3|few
TGCGCCAGCAGCCCGACAAGCGGGGAAGGAAACACCATATATTTT
CASSPTSGEGNTIYF
>-|TRBV7-9|TRBJ1-4|-
TGTGCCAGCCGGCGGGGAGGGGAGGATGAAAAACTGTTTTTT
CASRRGGEDEKLFF
>-|TRBV5-1|TRBJ2-1|-
TGCGCCAGCAGCTTAACCGGGGGTGGCAATGAGCAGTTCTTC
CASSLTGGGNEQFF
>-|TRBV27|TRBJ1-4|-
TGTGCCAGCAGTTTAAGAGGGAGGGGGTGGACGAATGAAAAACTGTTTTTT
CASSLRGRGWTNEKLFF
>TRBD2|TRBV6-5|TRBJ2-7|-
TGTGCCTCCGGGGACTACCATTACGAGCAGTACTTC
CASGDYHYEQYF
>-|TRBV19|TRBJ1-1|-
TGTGCCAGTAGTGTGCGGCCAAACACTGAAGCTTTCTTT
CASSVRPNTEAFF
>-|TRBV4-2|TRBJ1-2|-
TGTGCCAGCAGCCAAGATCGGAAGGTTTGGGGGGACTATGGCTACACCTTC
CASSQDRKVWGDYGYTF